This TCR beta chain was captured in a study of cytomegalovirus exposure and HLA in healthy donors. Findings and limits, study-wide: A later analysis reportedly found that, within productive TCRs, an Asian-associated ancestry cluster had fewer N-insertions than the mean observed across the approximately 700 donors. Solely CMV serostatus was available to characterize immune exposure.

Points on this clone: Its antigen is as yet unknown.

PCR amplification relied on 60 Vbeta primers (plus 13 Jbeta primers). Clones were sequenced by immunoSEQ multiplex PCR, and TCRdb holds only the in-frame ones, with some missing. This repertoire includes 45,000 to 60,000 clones. Germline-derived CDR1 and CDR2 are SGDLS and YYNGEE. The V gene end was trimmed by 0 bases and the J gene end by 6 bases; junction bases not matched to a gene: 6. The CDR3 extends over 16 amino acids. The chain is built from TRBV9 and TRBJ2-3; 11 bases line up with TRBD2. This TCR was sampled from a woman aged 40-49 years in good health and CMV-seronegative. Sequencing was performed on PBMCs. CDR3 protein: CASSVELAGAYDTQYF. The CDR3 region has the DNA TGTGCCAGCAGCGTAGAACTAGCGGGGGCCTATGATACGCAGTATTTT.